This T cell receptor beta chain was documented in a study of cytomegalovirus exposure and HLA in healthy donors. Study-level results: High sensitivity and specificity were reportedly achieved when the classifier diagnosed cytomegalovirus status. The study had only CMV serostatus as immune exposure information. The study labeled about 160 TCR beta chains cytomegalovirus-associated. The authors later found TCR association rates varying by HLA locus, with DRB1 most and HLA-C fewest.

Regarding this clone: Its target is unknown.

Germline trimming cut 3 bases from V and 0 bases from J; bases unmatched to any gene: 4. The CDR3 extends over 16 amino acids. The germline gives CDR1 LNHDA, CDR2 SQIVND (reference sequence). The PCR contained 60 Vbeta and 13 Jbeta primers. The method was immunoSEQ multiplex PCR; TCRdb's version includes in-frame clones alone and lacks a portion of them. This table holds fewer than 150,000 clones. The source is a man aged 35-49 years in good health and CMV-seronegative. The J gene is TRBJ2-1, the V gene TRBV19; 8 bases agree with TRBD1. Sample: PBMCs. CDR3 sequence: CASSIRQGSSYNEQFF. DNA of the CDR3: TGTGCCAGTAGTATCCGACAGGGGAGCTCCTACAATGAGCAGTTCTTC. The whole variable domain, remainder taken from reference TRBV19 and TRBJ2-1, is DGGITQSPKYLFRKEGQNVTLSCEQNLNHDAMYWYRQDPGQGLRLIYYSQIVNDFQKGDIAEGYSVSREKKESFPLTVTSAQKNPTAFYLCASSIRQGSSYNEQFFGPGTRLTVL.